This entry is about one TCR beta chain. No antigen is known for it. This CDR3 contains 15 residues. Looked up from germline, CDR1 is SEHNR and CDR2 is FQNEAQ (reference sequence). Trimming left V 5 bases short and J 0 bases short, with 10 bases between. This entry belongs to a study of cytomegalovirus exposure and HLA in healthy donors. General study results and limits: Trimming of TCR beta V- and J-genes showed a link, identified in a later analysis, to a missense DCLRE1C variant. Upon later analysis, TCR association rates were observed to vary by HLA locus, being highest for DRB1 and lowest for HLA-C.

60 Vbeta and 13 Jbeta primers were used in PCR. Generated by immunoSEQ multiplex PCR, the TCRdb table keeps only in-frame clones and is missing some. The sample contains approximately 59,000 clones, 65% to 80% of which appear only once. Donors were ostensibly healthy at sampling, although undocumented immune exposures were probable. The origin of this receptor is a man in his forties in good health and CMV-seropositive. The source material was PBMCs. The chain joins TRBV7-9 to TRBJ1-4; D gene unclear. The CDR3 reads CASSKSRATNEKLFF. Here the CDR3 DNA reads TGTGCCAGCAGCAAGAGTCGCGCAACTAATGAAAAACTGTTTTTT.